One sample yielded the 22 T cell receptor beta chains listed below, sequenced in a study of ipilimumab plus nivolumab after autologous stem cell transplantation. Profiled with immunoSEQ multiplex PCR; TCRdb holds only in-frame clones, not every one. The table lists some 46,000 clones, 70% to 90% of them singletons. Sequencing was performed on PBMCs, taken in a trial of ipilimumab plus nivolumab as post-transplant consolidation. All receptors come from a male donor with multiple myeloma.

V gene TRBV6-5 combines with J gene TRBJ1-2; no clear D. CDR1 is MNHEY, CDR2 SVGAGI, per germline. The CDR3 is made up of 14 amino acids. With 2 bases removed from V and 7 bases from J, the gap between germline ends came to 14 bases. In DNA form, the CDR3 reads TGTGCCAGCAGTTACCTTCGGGCCCTGGGTGGCTACACCTTC. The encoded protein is CASSYLRALGGYTF.

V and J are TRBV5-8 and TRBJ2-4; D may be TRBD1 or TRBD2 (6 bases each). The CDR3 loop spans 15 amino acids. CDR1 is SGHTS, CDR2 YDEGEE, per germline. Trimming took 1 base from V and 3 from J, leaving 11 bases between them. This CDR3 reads CASSLQGGGKNIQYF. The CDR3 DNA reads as TGTGCCAGCAGCTTGCAAGGGGGAGGCAAAAACATTCAGTACTTC.

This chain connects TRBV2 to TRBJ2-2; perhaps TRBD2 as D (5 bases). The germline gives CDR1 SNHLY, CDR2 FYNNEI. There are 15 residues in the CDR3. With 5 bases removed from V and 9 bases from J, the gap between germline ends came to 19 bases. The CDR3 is CASSPGLAANRELFF. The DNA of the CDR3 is TGTGCCAGCAGTCCGGGGTTGGCGGCGAATAGGGAGCTGTTTTTT.

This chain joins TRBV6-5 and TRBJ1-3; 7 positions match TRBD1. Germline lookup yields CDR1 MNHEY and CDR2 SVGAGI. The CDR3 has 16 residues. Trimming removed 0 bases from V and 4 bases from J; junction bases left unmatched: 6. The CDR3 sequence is CASSYSTGAKGNTIYF. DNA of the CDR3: TGTGCCAGCAGTTACTCCACAGGGGCCAAAGGAAACACCATATATTTT.

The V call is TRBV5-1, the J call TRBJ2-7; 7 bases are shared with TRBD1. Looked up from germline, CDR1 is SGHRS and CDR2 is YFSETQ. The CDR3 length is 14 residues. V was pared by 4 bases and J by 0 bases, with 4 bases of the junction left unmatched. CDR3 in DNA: TGCGCCAGCAGCCAAAGGGACAGCTCCTACGAGCAGTACTTC. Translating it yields CASSQRDSSYEQYF.

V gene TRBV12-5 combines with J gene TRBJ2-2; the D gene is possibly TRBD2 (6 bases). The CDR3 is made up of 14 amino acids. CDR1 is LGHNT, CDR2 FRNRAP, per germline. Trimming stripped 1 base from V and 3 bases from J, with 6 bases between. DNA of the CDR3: TGTGCTAGTGGTTTGGGGGGGGACACCGGGGAGCTGTTTTTT. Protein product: CASGLGGDTGELFF. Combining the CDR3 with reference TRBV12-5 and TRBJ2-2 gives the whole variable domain DARVTQTPRHKVTEMGQEVTMRCQPILGHNTVFWYRQTMMQGLELLAYFRNRAPLDDSGMPKDRFSAEMPDATLATLKIQPSEPRDSAVYFCASGLGGDTGELFFGEGSRLTVL.

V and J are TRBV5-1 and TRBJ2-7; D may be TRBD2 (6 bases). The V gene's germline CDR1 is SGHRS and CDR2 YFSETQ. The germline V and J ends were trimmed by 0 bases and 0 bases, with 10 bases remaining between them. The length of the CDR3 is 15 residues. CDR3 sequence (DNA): TGCGCCAGCAGCTTGGGGTTGGGGGGCTCCTACGAGCAGTACTTC. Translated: CASSLGLGGSYEQYF.

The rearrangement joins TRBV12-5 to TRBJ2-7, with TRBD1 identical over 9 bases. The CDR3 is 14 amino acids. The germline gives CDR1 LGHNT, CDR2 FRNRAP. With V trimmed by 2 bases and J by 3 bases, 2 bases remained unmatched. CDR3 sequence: CASGLKGQGYEQYF. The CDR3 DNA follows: TGTGCTAGTGGTTTGAAGGGACAGGGCTACGAGCAGTACTTC.

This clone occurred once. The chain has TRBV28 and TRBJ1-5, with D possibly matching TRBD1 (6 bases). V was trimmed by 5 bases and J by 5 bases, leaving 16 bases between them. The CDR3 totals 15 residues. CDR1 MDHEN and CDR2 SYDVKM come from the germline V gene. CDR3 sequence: CASSPQGREDQPQHF. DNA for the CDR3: TGTGCCAGCAGTCCCCAGGGGCGAGAGGATCAGCCCCAGCATTTT.

The CDR3 region has the DNA TGCAGCGGGAGTACAGGGTACTACGAGCAGTACTTC. Its protein is CSGSTGYYEQYF. This rearrangement joins TRBV29-1 to TRBJ2-7, with a possible D match to TRBD1 (6 bases). In germline, CDR1 is SQVTM, CDR2 ANQGSEA. The CDR3 is made up of 12 amino acids. Trimming removed 7 bases from V and 3 bases from J, with 13 bases in between.

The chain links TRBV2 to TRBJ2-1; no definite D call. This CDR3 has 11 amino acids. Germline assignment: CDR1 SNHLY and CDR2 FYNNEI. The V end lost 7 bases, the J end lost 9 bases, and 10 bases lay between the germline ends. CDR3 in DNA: TGTGCCAGCACCTTTATGGTTGAGCAGTTCTTC. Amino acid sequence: CASTFMVEQFF.

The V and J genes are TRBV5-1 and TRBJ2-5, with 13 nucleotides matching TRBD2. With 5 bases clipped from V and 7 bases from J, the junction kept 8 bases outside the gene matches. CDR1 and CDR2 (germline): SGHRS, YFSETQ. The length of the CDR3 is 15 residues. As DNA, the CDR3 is TGCGCCAGCAGGTCTACTAGCGGGGGGGCCGCGACCCAGTACTTC. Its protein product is CASRSTSGGAATQYF.

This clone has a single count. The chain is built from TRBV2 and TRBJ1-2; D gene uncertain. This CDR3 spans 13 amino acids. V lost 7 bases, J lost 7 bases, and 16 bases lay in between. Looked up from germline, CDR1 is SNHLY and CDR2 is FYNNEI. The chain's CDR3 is CASIPGATIGYTF. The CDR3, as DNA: TGTGCCAGCATCCCGGGAGCCACTATTGGCTACACCTTC.

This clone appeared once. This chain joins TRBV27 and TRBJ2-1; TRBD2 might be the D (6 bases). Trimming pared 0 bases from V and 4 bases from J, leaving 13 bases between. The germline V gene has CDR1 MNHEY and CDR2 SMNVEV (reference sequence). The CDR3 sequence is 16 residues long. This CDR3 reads CASSLSLAGTYNEQFF. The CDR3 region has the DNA TGTGCCAGCAGTTTATCGCTCGCCGGGACTTACAATGAGCAGTTCTTC.

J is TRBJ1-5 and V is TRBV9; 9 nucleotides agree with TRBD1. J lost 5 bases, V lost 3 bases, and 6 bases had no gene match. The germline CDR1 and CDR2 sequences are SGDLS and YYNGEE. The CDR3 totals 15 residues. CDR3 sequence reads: CASSARDRVDQPQHF. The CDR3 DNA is TGTGCCAGCAGCGCCCGGGACAGGGTGGATCAGCCCCAGCATTTT.

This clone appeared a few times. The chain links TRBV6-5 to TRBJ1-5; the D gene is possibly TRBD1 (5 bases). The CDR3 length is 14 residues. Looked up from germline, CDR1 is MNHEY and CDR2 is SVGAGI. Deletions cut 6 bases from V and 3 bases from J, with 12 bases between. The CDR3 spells CASRPDTDNQPQHF. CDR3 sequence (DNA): TGTGCCAGCAGACCGGACACGGACAATCAGCCCCAGCATTTT.

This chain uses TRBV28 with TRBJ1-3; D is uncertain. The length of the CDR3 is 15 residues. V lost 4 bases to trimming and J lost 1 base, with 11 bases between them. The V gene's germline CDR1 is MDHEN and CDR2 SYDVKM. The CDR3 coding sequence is TGTGCCAGCAGTTCGCCGACCGGGTCTGGAAACACCATATATTTT. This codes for CASSSPTGSGNTIYF.

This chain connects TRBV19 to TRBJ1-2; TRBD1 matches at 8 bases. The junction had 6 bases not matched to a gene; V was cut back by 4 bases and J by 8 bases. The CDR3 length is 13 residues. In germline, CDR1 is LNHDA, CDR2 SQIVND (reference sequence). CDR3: CASSKGQGGGYTF. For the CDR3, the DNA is TGTGCCAGTAGTAAAGGACAGGGTGGCGGCTACACCTTC.

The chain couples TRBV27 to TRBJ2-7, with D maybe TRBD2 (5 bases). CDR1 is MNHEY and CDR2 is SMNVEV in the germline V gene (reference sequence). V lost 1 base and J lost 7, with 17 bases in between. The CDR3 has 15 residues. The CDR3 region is CASSLWADRTREQYF. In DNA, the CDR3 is TGTGCCAGCAGTTTATGGGCGGATCGAACTAGGGAGCAGTACTTC.

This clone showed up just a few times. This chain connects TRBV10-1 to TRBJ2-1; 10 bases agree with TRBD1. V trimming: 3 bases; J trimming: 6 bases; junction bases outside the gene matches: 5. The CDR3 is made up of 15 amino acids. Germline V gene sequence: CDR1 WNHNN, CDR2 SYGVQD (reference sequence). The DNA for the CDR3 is TGCGCCAGCAGTGATCCCGGGACAGGGGTCAATGAGCAGTTCTTC. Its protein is CASSDPGTGVNEQFF.

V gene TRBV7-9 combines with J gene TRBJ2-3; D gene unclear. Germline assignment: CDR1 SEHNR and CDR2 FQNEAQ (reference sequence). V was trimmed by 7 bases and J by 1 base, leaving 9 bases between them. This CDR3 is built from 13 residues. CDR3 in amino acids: CASTTSGTDTQYF. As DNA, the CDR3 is TGTGCCAGCACGACTTCAGGCACAGATACGCAGTATTTT.

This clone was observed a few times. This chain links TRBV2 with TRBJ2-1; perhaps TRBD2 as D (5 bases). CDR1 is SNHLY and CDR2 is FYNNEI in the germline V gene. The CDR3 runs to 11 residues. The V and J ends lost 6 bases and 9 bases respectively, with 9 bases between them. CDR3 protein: CASRLGGEQFF. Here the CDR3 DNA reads TGTGCCAGCAGACTAGGTGGTGAGCAGTTCTTC.